This entry lists 32 T cell receptor beta chains sequenced from one sample in a study of shared clonotypes between healthy human individuals. CD45RO-negative cells were positively selected for CCR7, leaving out terminally differentiated effector memory CD45RA+ cells. The assay was immunoSEQ multiplex PCR, and TCRdb's table has in-frame clones only and misses some. The sample holds millions of clones; just under 95% are singletons and the top ten take around 1.1%. Sequencing used naive CD8+ T cells sorted from blood. The source is a man between 18 and 35 years old in good health.

The chain uses TRBV6-1 and TRBJ2-7; 12 bases are a match to TRBD1. The J segment lost 5 bases and the V segment lost 3 bases, leaving 8 bases of the junction unmatched. Germline CDR1 MNHNS, CDR2 SASEGT. This CDR3 region has 16 residues. The CDR3 coding sequence is TGTGCCAGCAGTGATTGGGAGGGACAGGGGGCCCACGAGCAGTACTTC. It yields the protein CASSDWEGQGAHEQYF.

The V and J genes are TRBV30 and TRBJ2-3; 9 nucleotides align to TRBD2. This CDR3 has 19 residues. With 3 bases clipped from V and 2 bases from J, the junction kept 18 bases outside the gene matches. Germline V gene sequence: CDR1 GTSNPN, CDR2 SVGIG (reference sequence). The CDR3 DNA is TGTGCCTGGAGCGTAGGACTAGCGAGTGAACGCGCCGACACAGATACGCAGTATTTT. Translated: CAWSVGLASERADTDTQYF.

This sequence joins TRBV27 and TRBJ2-3; D is unresolved. CDR1 is MNHEY and CDR2 is SMNVEV in the germline V gene (reference sequence). This CDR3 region has 15 residues. With 3 bases removed from V and 0 bases from J, the gap between germline ends came to 10 bases. CDR3 region: CASSFGRSSTDTQYF. The CDR3, as DNA: TGTGCCAGCAGTTTTGGGCGGAGTAGCACAGATACGCAGTATTTT.

The chain recombines TRBV5-6 with TRBJ2-3, with 12 nucleotides matching TRBD2. Germline lookup yields CDR1 SGHDT and CDR2 YYEEEE. The CDR3 runs to 17 residues. The junction had 6 bases not matched to a gene; V was cut back by 0 bases and J by 4 bases. The CDR3 reads CASSLALAGGPADTQYF. CDR3 DNA sequence: TGTGCCAGCAGCTTGGCTCTAGCGGGAGGGCCGGCAGATACGCAGTATTTT.

The CDR3 sequence: CASSLIPGLAGEANVLTF. CDR3 bases: TGTGCCAGCAGTTTAATTCCGGGACTAGCGGGAGAGGCCAACGTCCTGACTTTC. The chain is built from TRBV27 and TRBJ2-6, with TRBD2 matching 14 bases. The J segment lost 6 bases and the V segment lost 2 bases, leaving 6 bases of the junction unmatched. Germline V gene lookup returns CDR1 MNHEY and CDR2 SMNVEV (reference sequence). The CDR3 consists of 18 residues.

About this clone itself: The conserved phenylalanine or tryptophan is not found at the CDR3 terminus, so this likely reflects a read error. The rearrangement links TRBV6-5 to TRBJ2-7; D unresolved. The V end was cut by 5 bases, the J end by 6 bases, with 8 bases between. The CDR3 covers 11 residues. The germline CDR1 and CDR2 sequences are MNHEY and SVGAGI. The CDR3 nucleotides are TGTGCCAGCAGTGAAGGGCGCGAGCAGTACCTC. This translates into CASSEGREQYL.

J is TRBJ2-2 and V is TRBV14, with D unresolved. The CDR3 length is 14 residues. Germline lookup yields CDR1 SGHDN and CDR2 FVKESK. Trimming removed 1 base from V and 4 bases from J, with 7 bases in between. Here the CDR3 reads CASSQASPTGELFF. In DNA, the CDR3 is TGTGCCAGCAGCCAAGCTTCCCCCACCGGGGAGCTGTTTTTT. Filled out from reference TRBV14 and TRBJ2-2, the complete variable domain reads EAGVTQFPSHSVIEKGQTVTLRCDPISGHDNLYWYRRVMGKEIKFLLHFVKESKQDESGMPNNRFLAERTGGTYSTLKVQPAELEDSGVYFCASSQASPTGELFFGEGSRLTVL.

The chain is built from TRBV7-6 and TRBJ1-5; a weak D match, TRBD1 (6 bases). The CDR3 totals 15 residues. The V gene's germline CDR1 is SGHVS and CDR2 FNYEAQ. V lost 1 base to trimming and J lost 4 bases, with 11 bases between them. CDR3 coding DNA: TGTGCCAGCAGCTTAGGGCAGGGGTGGAATCAGCCCCAGCATTTT. Translation gives CASSLGQGWNQPQHF. Together with reference TRBV7-6 and TRBJ1-5, the CDR3 gives the full variable domain: GAGVSQSPRYKVTKRGQDVALRCDPISGHVSLYWYRQALGQGPEFLTYFNYEAQQDKSGLPNDRFSAERPEGSISTLTIQRTEQRDSAMYRCASSLGQGWNQPQHFGDGTRLSIL.

The genes are TRBV7-9 and TRBJ2-1; 13 bases agree with TRBD2. In germline, CDR1 is SEHNR, CDR2 FQNEAQ (reference sequence). This CDR3 spans 16 amino acids. V lost 7 bases, J lost 7 bases, and 10 bases stayed unmatched. The DNA of the CDR3 is TGTGCCAGCACCCATACAACTAGCGGGGGGGCAAATGAGCAGTTCTTC. It is translated as CASTHTTSGGANEQFF.

The rearrangement joins TRBV28 to TRBJ2-3; the match to TRBD2 covers 12 bases. This CDR3 is 15 amino acids long. V was clipped by 3 bases and J by 5 bases; unmatched bases: 3. Germline CDR1 and CDR2: MDHEN and SYDVKM. In nucleotides, the CDR3 is TGTGCCAGCAGTTTCCTAGCGGGGGGGCTAGATACGCAGTATTTT. Amino acid sequence: CASSFLAGGLDTQYF.

The gene calls are TRBV9 and TRBJ1-2; 8 bases fit TRBD1. The germline V gene has CDR1 SGDLS and CDR2 YYNGEE. V trimming: 4 bases; J trimming: 2 bases; junction bases outside the gene matches: 10. This CDR3 has 16 residues. Here the CDR3 reads CASSSTDREENYGYTF. CDR3 bases: TGTGCCAGCAGCTCAACGGACAGGGAGGAAAACTATGGCTACACCTTC.

This chain joins TRBV7-9 and TRBJ2-7; D assignment may be TRBD1 or TRBD2 (6 bases each). Germline V gene sequence: CDR1 SEHNR, CDR2 FQNEAQ (reference sequence). The V end lost 8 bases, the J end lost 3 bases, and 20 bases lay between the germline ends. The CDR3 has 15 residues. The CDR3 loop is CASRGPGAPHYEQYF. CDR3 DNA: TGTGCCAGCCGAGGCCCGGGGGCACCTCACTACGAGCAGTACTTC. Looking up the rest from reference TRBV7-9 and TRBJ2-7 gives the full variable domain: DTGVSQNPRHKITKRGQNVTFRCDPISEHNRLYWYRQTLGQGPEFLTYFQNEAQLEKSRLLSDRFSAERPKGSFSTLEIQRTEQGDSAMYLCASRGPGAPHYEQYFGPGTRLTVT.

The rearrangement uses TRBV13 and TRBJ2-5; 10 positions match TRBD2. V shed 1 base and J 4 bases; nucleotides not matched to a gene: 3. Germline CDR1 and CDR2: PRHDT and FYEKMQ (reference sequence). This CDR3 spans 15 amino acids. CDR3 loop: CASSLARTSGETQYF. The CDR3 DNA reads TGTGCCAGCAGCTTAGCCAGGACTAGCGGAGAGACCCAGTACTTC.

The rearrangement links TRBV7-2 to TRBJ2-7, with D possibly TRBD1 on 5 matching bases. Germline V CDR1 and CDR2: SGHTA, FQGNSA. This CDR3 region has 10 residues. V dropped 7 bases and J dropped 6 bases, with 7 bases sitting between them. CDR3: CASKGSEQYF. The CDR3 DNA reads TGTGCCAGCAAGGGGTCCGAGCAGTACTTC.

The rearrangement joins TRBV9 to TRBJ2-3, with TRBD2 identical over 7 bases. From germline, CDR1 is SGDLS and CDR2 YYNGEE. This CDR3 is built from 14 residues. The V segment lost 3 bases and the J segment 4 bases; nucleotides outside the gene matches: 5. The CDR3 spells CASSAEGLADTQYF. In DNA form, the CDR3 reads TGTGCCAGCAGCGCGGAAGGACTAGCAGATACGCAGTATTTT.

The chain employs TRBV2 and TRBJ2-7; unclear D gene. CDR1 SNHLY and CDR2 FYNNEI come from the germline V gene. The CDR3 totals 13 residues. V was cut by 7 bases and J by 1 base, with 11 bases left in between. CDR3 coding DNA: TGTGCCAGCAACGAGCAGCAGTCCTACGAGCAGTACTTC. It translates to CASNEQQSYEQYF.

The rearrangement links TRBV9 to TRBJ2-7; D uncertain. Germline assignment: CDR1 SGDLS and CDR2 YYNGEE. V lost 0 bases and J 0 bases, leaving 10 bases between the germline ends. The CDR3 sequence is 15 residues long. In DNA form, the CDR3 reads TGTGCCAGCAGCGTAGCGGATGCGAACTCCTACGAGCAGTACTTC. This codes for CASSVADANSYEQYF.

J is TRBJ2-1 and V is TRBV15; 10 positions agree with TRBD2. Germline V gives CDR1 LNHNV, CDR2 YYDKDF (reference sequence). Trimming cost V 5 bases and J 4 bases; bases outside gene matches: 8. This CDR3 is built from 16 residues. CDR3 in DNA: TGTGCCACCAGCCCTACCCGGACTAGCGGATACAATGAGCAGTTCTTC. This gives the protein CATSPTRTSGYNEQFF.

The chain uses TRBV4-1 and TRBJ1-4; D ambiguous. Between the trimmed V and J ends, which lost 6 bases and 6 bases, there was a span of 20 bases. The CDR3 has 16 residues. Germline V CDR1 and CDR2: MGHRA, YSYEKL. The CDR3 loop reads CASSDLYLGNDEKLFF. The CDR3 coding sequence is TGCGCCAGCAGTGACCTCTACTTGGGGAACGATGAAAAACTGTTTTTT.

The chain couples TRBV6-1 to TRBJ2-3; TRBD1 matches 8 bases. This CDR3 contains 13 residues. V lost 6 bases, J lost 5 bases, and 4 bases stayed unmatched. CDR1 is MNHNS and CDR2 is SASEGT in the germline V gene. CDR3 nucleotide sequence: TGTGCCAGCAGGGGGACAGGCGAAGATACGCAGTATTTT. Translating it yields CASRGTGEDTQYF.

The gene calls are TRBV7-2 and TRBJ2-7, with 12 bases aligning to TRBD2. CDR1 and CDR2 from the germline V gene are SGHTA and FQGNSA. Trimming took 4 bases from V and 5 from J; bases not matched to a gene: 6. There are 15 residues in the CDR3. For the CDR3, the DNA is TGTGCCAGCAGCTCCCTAGCGGGAGGGCGGGACGAGCAGTACTTC. This codes for CASSSLAGGRDEQYF.

J is TRBJ1-4 and V is TRBV30; TRBD1 is a possible D gene (5 bases). Trimming left V 0 bases short and J 8 bases short, with 10 bases between. The CDR3 covers 13 residues. Germline loops: CDR1 GTSNPN, CDR2 SVGIG (reference sequence). CDR3 loop: CAWSVQDWEKLFF. The DNA of the CDR3 is TGTGCCTGGAGTGTACAGGACTGGGAAAAACTGTTTTTT.

The chain couples TRBV2 to TRBJ2-7, with 9 bases aligning to TRBD1. Trimming took 6 bases from V and 3 from J; bases not matched to a gene: 6. This CDR3 region has 14 residues. Looked up from germline, CDR1 is SNHLY and CDR2 is FYNNEI. The CDR3 DNA reads as TGTGCCAGCAGGGACCGGGACAGGGACTACGAGCAGTACTTC. Residues: CASRDRDRDYEQYF.

The chain uses TRBV6-5 and TRBJ1-5, with TRBD1 matching 8 bases. Germline V gene data show CDR1 as MNHEY and CDR2 as SVGAGI. The V and J ends lost 4 bases and 3 bases, in that order; junction bases with no gene match: 5. The CDR3 runs 15 residues. The CDR3 sequence: CASSSLDRVNQPQHF. In DNA form, the CDR3 reads TGTGCCAGCAGTTCCCTGGACAGGGTCAATCAGCCCCAGCATTTT.

This chain links TRBV7-2 with TRBJ2-3, with TRBD2 identical over 11 bases. The length of the CDR3 is 16 residues. V trimming: 3 bases; J trimming: 6 bases; junction bases outside the gene matches: 8. CDR1 is SGHTA, CDR2 FQGNSA, per germline. The CDR3 reads CASSFLLAGAPDTQYF. The CDR3 coding sequence is TGTGCCAGCAGCTTTTTACTAGCGGGGGCCCCGGATACGCAGTATTTT.

The sample holds a few counts of this clone. V usage is TRBV10-3 and J usage is TRBJ1-6; D might be TRBD1 (6 bases). V lost 4 bases and J lost 7, with 11 bases in between. The CDR3 has 14 amino acids. Per germline, CDR1 ENHRY and CDR2 SYGVKD. CDR3 DNA sequence: TGTGCCATCAGTGGATCAGGGGTAAATTCACCCCTCCACTTT. Protein: CAISGSGVNSPLHF.

V and J are TRBV6-5 and TRBJ2-5; D is undetermined. CDR1 and CDR2 (germline): MNHEY, SVGAGI. The CDR3 consists of 13 residues. Trimming took off 6 bases at V and 1 base at J, with 9 bases between the two ends. CDR3 in amino acids: CASRIHIQETQYF. CDR3 nucleotide sequence: TGTGCCAGCAGGATACATATCCAAGAGACCCAGTACTTC.

The chain links TRBV30 to TRBJ1-5, with no clear D. Between the trimmed V and J ends, which lost 2 bases and 4 bases, there was a span of 9 bases. CDR1 GTSNPN and CDR2 SVGIG come from the germline V gene (reference sequence). This CDR3 comprises 13 residues. CDR3 residues: CAWSMDRNQPQHF. DNA of the CDR3: TGTGCCTGGAGTATGGATCGTAATCAGCCCCAGCATTTT.

The table lists this clone with a count of one. This chain uses TRBV7-9 with TRBJ2-7; TRBD1 or TRBD2 may be the D gene (5 bases each). V was clipped by 1 base and J by 3 bases, with 13 bases between them. Germline values: CDR1 SEHNR, CDR2 FQNEAQ (reference sequence). The CDR3 loop spans 15 amino acids. CDR3 DNA: TGTGCCAGCAGCTTAGGATCGGGACCCAACTACGAGCAGTACTTC. This encodes CASSLGSGPNYEQYF.

As for this clone: Other DNA sequences within the sample encode an identical CDR3. This chain uses TRBV6-5 with TRBJ2-7, with D possibly TRBD1 on 6 matching bases. Germline V gene lookup returns CDR1 MNHEY and CDR2 SVGAGI. This CDR3 region has 14 residues. V lost 2 bases and J 2 bases, leaving 10 bases between the germline ends. The CDR3 region is CASSYGGETYEQYF. The CDR3 coding sequence is TGTGCCAGCAGTTACGGGGGCGAAACCTACGAGCAGTACTTC.

The chain couples TRBV4-1 to TRBJ2-1; 10 bases align to TRBD2. The length of the CDR3 is 17 residues. The germline CDR1 and CDR2 sequences are MGHRA and YSYEKL. The J segment lost 2 bases and the V segment lost 1 base, leaving 5 bases of the junction unmatched. The CDR3 DNA reads as TGCGCCAGCAGCCAAGTCCAGCGGGAGGGCCCCTACAATGAGCAGTTCTTC. Translated, it gives CASSQVQREGPYNEQFF.

This clone came up once. The rearrangement joins TRBV9 to TRBJ2-7; 14 nucleotides align to TRBD2. J was trimmed by 2 bases and V by 3 bases; bases with no gene match: 1. There are 15 residues in the CDR3. Germline CDR1 SGDLS, CDR2 YYNGEE. The CDR3 coding sequence is TGTGCCAGCAGCGAGACTAGCGGGGGGGCCTACGAGCAGTACTTC. Its translation: CASSETSGGAYEQYF.